The T cell receptor (beta chain) described here comes from a study of control samples from healthy donors and cancer patients. The protocol was immunoSEQ multiplex PCR, while the TCRdb copy is restricted to in-frame clones and leaves out a portion. The table records approximately 160,000 clones, around 90% of them present only once. Trimming cost V 5 bases and J 5 bases, with 9 bases left between them. This CDR3 has 12 amino acids. The germline V gene has CDR1 SEHNR and CDR2 FQNEAQ (reference sequence). The chain employs TRBV7-9 and TRBJ2-5, with D possibly being TRBD1 (6 bases). This clonotype was obtained from a woman aged 35 to 49 in good health. Material: blood. The CDR3 DNA is TGTGCCAGCAGCAGGGGGTGGGAGACCCAGTACTTC. Its translation is CASSRGWETQYF.